This is a list of T cell receptor beta chains from one sample in a study of blood T cell repertoires in COVID-19. Some clones are missing from TCRdb's copy, which holds only in-frame ones; the method was immunoSEQ multiplex PCR. The repertoire holds hundreds of thousands of clones, with roughly four fifths as singletons. Sequenced: peripheral blood. These receptors came from an elderly man with acute or convalescent COVID-19. The CDR3 runs from the conserved cysteine through the conserved F or W. D genes are given only for firm matches. Expanded clones are given a class, and other clones once, few, many or no size at all.

TRBJ1-2,NA,NA,TRBV12-3/TRBV12-4,TGTGCCAGCGGGACTTCTATAGGAGGCTACACCTTC,CASGTSIGGYTF
TRBJ1-4,NA,NA,TRBV5-4,TGTGCCAGCAGCTCCCGTCCCGGGACACGTTCAACTAATGAAAAACTGTTTTTT,CASSSRPGTRSTNEKLFF
TRBJ2-5,NA,TRBD2,TRBV11-3,TGTGCCAGCTCGCCGGGACTAGCGGCAGAGACCCAGTACTTC,CASSPGLAAETQYF
TRBJ1-6,NA,NA,TRBV2,TGTGCCAGCAGTGTTAGTGGAGGGACCCCGAATTCACCCCTCCACTTT,CASSVSGGTPNSPLHF
TRBJ2-7,NA,TRBD1,TRBV28,TGTGCCAGCGGGGACAGGGTCAACGAGCAGTACTTC,CASGDRVNEQYF
TRBJ2-3,NA,TRBD2,TRBV30,TGTGCCTGGACTAGCGGGGAATATACGCAGTATTTT,CAWTSGEYTQYF
TRBJ2-7,few,NA,TRBV12-5,TGTGCTAGTGGTTTGGAGAGGGGGACGGCAAGCTCCTACGAGCAGTACTTC,CASGLERGTASSYEQYF
TRBJ2-7,NA,NA,TRBV6-5,TGTGCCAGCAGTTACTTTGGGCCGGGGGAGCAGTACTTC,CASSYFGPGEQYF
TRBJ1-2,NA,NA,TRBV29-1,TGCAGCGTTGAAGATGGCCTCTATGGCTACACCTTC,CSVEDGLYGYTF
TRBJ1-1,NA,TRBD1,TRBV4-1,TGCGCCAGCAGCCAAGATGTACAGGGGAGGACTGAAGCTTTCTTT,CASSQDVQGRTEAFF
TRBJ2-5,NA,TRBD1,TRBV28,TGTGCCAGCAGCCCCGACAGGGCGGAGACCCAGTACTTC,CASSPDRAETQYF
TRBJ1-6,NA,NA,TRBV19,TGTGCCAGTAGTCCCCCGGGCCGGGGGGAATCACCCCTCCACTTT,CASSPPGRGESPLHF
TRBJ1-3,NA,NA,TRBV7-2,TGTGCCAGCAGCTCCTACTCTGGAAACACCATATATTTT,CASSSYSGNTIYF
TRBJ1-6,NA,TRBD1,TRBV20-1,TGCAGTGCTAGTCGGGACAGGGGAGAATCACCCCTCCACTTT,CSASRDRGESPLHF
TRBJ2-7,NA,NA,TRBV7-9,TGTGCCAGCAGCTTACAGGGAACCTACGAGCAGTACTTC,CASSLQGTYEQYF
TRBJ1-1,NA,TRBD1,TRBV5-1,TGCGCCAGCAGCTTCCCGGGACAGGGGGGGATGAACACTGAAGCTTTCTTT,CASSFPGQGGMNTEAFF
TRBJ2-3,NA,NA,TRBV7-9,TGTGCCAGCAGCTTAGCTTCTGGTTCGGCAGATACGCAGTATTTT,CASSLASGSADTQYF
TRBJ2-7,NA,NA,TRBV9,TGTGCCAGCAGCCCCCTGGGTGCAGGGGCCGACGAGCAGTACTTC,CASSPLGAGADEQYF
TRBJ2-7,NA,TRBD2,TRBV7-6,TGTGCCAGCAGCCCCACACCTCCGGGACTAGCGGGGCCTTCCTACGAGCAGTACTTC,CASSPTPPGLAGPSYEQYF
TRBJ2-1,NA,TRBD2,TRBV10-3,TGTGCCATCGGATTGACTAGCGGGGGGGCTGGGGAGCAGTTCTTC,CAIGLTSGGAGEQFF
TRBJ1-6,NA,NA,TRBV23-1,TGCGCCAGCAGGATAAGGGGTTCACCCCTCCACTTT,CASRIRGSPLHF
TRBJ2-7,NA,TRBD2,TRBV18,TGTGCCAGCTCACCGGGACTAGCGGGAGGGCACCCCTACGAGCAGTACTTC,CASSPGLAGGHPYEQYF
TRBJ2-3,NA,NA,TRBV27,TGTGCCAGCAGTTTTAGCGGCTCCACAGATACGCAGTATTTT,CASSFSGSTDTQYF
TRBJ1-6,NA,TRBD1,TRBV28,TGTGCCACTAAGAAGGGGGCAGGGAATTCACCCCTCCACTTT,CATKKGAGNSPLHF
TRBJ2-7,NA,TRBD1,TRBV27,TGTGCCAGCAGTAGGGACAGTCCCTATCCCTACGAGCAGTACTTC,CASSRDSPYPYEQYF
TRBJ2-7,NA,NA,TRBV21-1,TGTGCCAGCAGCAAAGGAAAGCGGCAGAGCTCCTACGAGCAGTACTTC,CASSKGKRQSSYEQYF
TRBJ2-3,NA,TRBD2,TRBV5-4,TGTGCCAGCAGCCGGTATACTAGCGGGTATGGAGATACGCAGTATTTT,CASSRYTSGYGDTQYF
TRBJ2-3,NA,NA,TRBV7-9,TGTGCCAGCAGCCGAAGTGGCGGGACAGATACGCAGTATTTT,CASSRSGGTDTQYF
TRBJ2-6,few,TRBD1,TRBV4-2,TGTGCCAGCAGCCATGGGGACAGGGTCTCTGGGGCCAACGTCCTGACTTTC,CASSHGDRVSGANVLTF
TRBJ1-1,NA,NA,TRBV27,TGTGCCAGCAGTTCTCTCGACAGGAACACTGAAGCTTTCTTT,CASSSLDRNTEAFF
TRBJ1-1,NA,NA,TRBV7-8,TGTGCCAGCAGCTTAGAGAACCCCAGGTTAAACACTGAAGCTTTCTTT,CASSLENPRLNTEAFF
TRBJ1-6,few,NA,TRBV28,TGTGCCAGCAGTTTATCCGGGAATTACAATTCACCCCTCCACTTT,CASSLSGNYNSPLHF
TRBJ1-1,few,NA,TRBV27,TGTGCCAGCCGGACACCTTACCAGGGTGCCACTGAAGCTTTCTTT,CASRTPYQGATEAFF
TRBJ1-2,NA,NA,TRBV7-2,TGTGCCAGCACCTCCAGGGCAGGGGACTATGGCTACACCTTC,CASTSRAGDYGYTF
TRBJ2-5,NA,NA,TRBV9,TGTGCCAGCAGCGTCGGACTGGCGATGGTGGAGACCCAGTACTTC,CASSVGLAMVETQYF
TRBJ1-2,many,TRBD1,TRBV30,TGTGCCTGGAGTGGGGGACAGGGAGGTGGTGGCTACACCTTC,CAWSGGQGGGGYTF
TRBJ2-5,once,NA,TRBV24-1,TGTGCCACCAGTGACCGGACCAGGAGGCAGGAGACCCAGTACTTC,CATSDRTRRQETQYF
TRBJ2-7,NA,NA,TRBV7-2,TGTGCCAGCAGCTTAGACAGGGCTTACGAGCAGTACTTC,CASSLDRAYEQYF
TRBJ2-6,NA,TRBD1,TRBV18,TGTGCCAGCTCACCGACAGGGGCCAGCTCTGGGGCCAACGTCCTGACTTTC,CASSPTGASSGANVLTF